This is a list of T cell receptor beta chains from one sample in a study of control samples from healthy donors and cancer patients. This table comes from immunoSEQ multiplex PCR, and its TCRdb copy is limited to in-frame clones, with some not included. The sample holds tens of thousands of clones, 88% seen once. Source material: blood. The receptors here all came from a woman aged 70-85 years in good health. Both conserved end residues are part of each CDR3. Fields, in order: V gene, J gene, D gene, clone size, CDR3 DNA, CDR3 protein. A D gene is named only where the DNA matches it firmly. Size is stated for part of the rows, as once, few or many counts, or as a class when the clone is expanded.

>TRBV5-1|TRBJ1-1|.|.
TGCGCCAGCAGTCCGGGTCAGAGGATGAACACTGAAGCTTTCTTT
CASSPGQRMNTEAFF
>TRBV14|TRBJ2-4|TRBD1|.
TGTGCCAGCAGCCAGCAGGGGGACATTCAGTACTTC
CASSQQGDIQYF
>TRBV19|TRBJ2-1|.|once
TGTGCCAGTAGGACTACGCGGCCGGAGTACAATGAGCAGTTCTTC
CASRTTRPEYNEQFF
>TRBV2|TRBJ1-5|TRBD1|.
TGTGCCAGCAGAAAAATACCGGGACAGGGCCAGTATCAGCCCCAGCATTTT
CASRKIPGQGQYQPQHF
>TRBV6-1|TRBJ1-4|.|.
TGTGCCAGCAGTGAACCCCCCGGGGGAGCTGAAAAACTGTTTTTT
CASSEPPGGAEKLFF
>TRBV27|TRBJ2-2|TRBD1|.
TGTGCCAGCAGGGACAGGGCGAACACCGGGGAGCTGTTTTTT
CASRDRANTGELFF
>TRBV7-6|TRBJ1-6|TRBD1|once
TGTGCCAGCAGCTTAGGAACAGGGGATAATTCACCCCTCCACTTT
CASSLGTGDNSPLHF
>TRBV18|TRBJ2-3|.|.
TGTGCCAGCTCACCGCCGAGCACAGATACGCAGTATTTT
CASSPPSTDTQYF
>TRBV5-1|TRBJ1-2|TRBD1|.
TGCGCCAGCAGCATCGGACAGGCGGAGGGCTACACCTTC
CASSIGQAEGYTF
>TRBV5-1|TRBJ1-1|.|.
TGCGCCAGCAGCTTTTTCGACAGTCTTAACACTGAAGCTTTCTTT
CASSFFDSLNTEAFF
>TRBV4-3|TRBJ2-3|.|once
TGCGCCAGCAGCCAAGGAATCGGAGATACGCAGTATTTT
CASSQGIGDTQYF
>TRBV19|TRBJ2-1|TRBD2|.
TGTGCCAGTAGGAGCGGGAGGGCCGGGGATGAGCAGTTCTTC
CASRSGRAGDEQFF
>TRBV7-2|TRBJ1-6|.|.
TGTGCCAGCAGCTTAGGGTCGCAGAATAATTCACCCCTCCACTTT
CASSLGSQNNSPLHF
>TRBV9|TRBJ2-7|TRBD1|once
TGTGCCAGCAGCGTAGACCCAACAGGGGTACTTTACGAGCAGTACTTC
CASSVDPTGVLYEQYF
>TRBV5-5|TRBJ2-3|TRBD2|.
TGTGCCAGCAGCTCCCGCCTTACTGGCGGGGGGTCTACGCAGTATTTT
CASSSRLTGGGSTQYF
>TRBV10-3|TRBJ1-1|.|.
TGTGCCATCCTTGACCCGGCGAACACTGAAGCTTTCTTT
CAILDPANTEAFF
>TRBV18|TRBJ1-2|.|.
TGTGCCAGCTCTGCCCTGGGGGACTATGGCTACACCTTC
CASSALGDYGYTF
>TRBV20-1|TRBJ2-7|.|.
TGCAGTGCTACGGCCTACGAGCAGTACTTC
CSATAYEQYF
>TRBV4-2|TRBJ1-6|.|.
TGTGCCAGCAGCCAACACCCAGGGAATAATTCACCCCTCCACTTT
CASSQHPGNNSPLHF
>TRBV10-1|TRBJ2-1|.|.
TGCGCCAGCGGCTCGGTTGGTGAGCAGTTCTTC
CASGSVGEQFF
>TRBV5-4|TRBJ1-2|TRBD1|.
TGTGCCAGCAGCTTGGCCAAAGGACAGGGGTTATATGGCTACACCTTC
CASSLAKGQGLYGYTF
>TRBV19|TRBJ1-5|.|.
TGTGCCAGTGGGGGCCCGGGGGTGCCTAGCAATCAGCCCCAGCATTTT
CASGGPGVPSNQPQHF
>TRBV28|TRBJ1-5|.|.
TGTGCCAGCAGTTTCCCCGTAGGCGGGATTAGCAATCAGCCCCAGCATTTT
CASSFPVGGISNQPQHF
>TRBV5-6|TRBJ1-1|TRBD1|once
TGTGCCAGCAGCTTGGGAGACAGGGGGCGTGAAGCTTTCTTT
CASSLGDRGREAFF